The rows below give T cell receptor beta chains drawn from one sample of a study of blood T cells in healthy people across ages. TCRdb fed the 5' RACE reads into MiXCR, producing one record per CDR3 protein. There are roughly 2 million distinct CDR3 sequences in the sample; roughly 50% occur only once, and 2.1% lies in the top ten. Sequencing was done on a sample of blood. These receptors were taken from a woman aged 40 to 49 in good health. The CDR3 runs from the conserved cysteine through the conserved F or W. D genes are given only for firm matches. Clone size appears in some rows only: once, few, many, or a class for an expanded clone.

cdr3_aa: CASSLDLGFTDTQYF
cdr3_nt: TGTGCCAGCAGCTTAGATCTTGGATTCACAGATACGCAGTATTTT
j_call: TRBJ2-3
clone_size: NA
v_call: TRBV7-2
d_call: NA

cdr3_aa: CASSSGLAGGIQETQYF
cdr3_nt: TGTGCCAGCAGTTCAGGACTAGCGGGGGGAATACAAGAGACCCAGTACTTC
j_call: TRBJ2-5
clone_size: NA
v_call: TRBV6-5
d_call: TRBD2

cdr3_aa: CASSLRVGGGGGMQFF
cdr3_nt: TGTGCCAGCAGCTTAAGAGTTGGAGGAGGGGGAGGTATGCAGTTCTTC
j_call: TRBJ2-1
clone_size: few
v_call: TRBV7-2
d_call: NA

cdr3_aa: CSAPQVGAYTF
cdr3_nt: TGCAGTGCTCCGCAGGTGGGGGCCTACACCTTC
j_call: TRBJ1-2
clone_size: NA
v_call: TRBV20-1
d_call: NA

cdr3_aa: CASMPERAGLHGYTF
cdr3_nt: TGTGCCAGCATGCCAGAGCGGGCGGGTCTTCATGGCTACACCTTC
j_call: TRBJ1-2
clone_size: NA
v_call: TRBV6-1
d_call: NA

cdr3_aa: CASRPGGFTGNEQYF
cdr3_nt: TGTGCCAGCAGACCAGGGGGCTTTACGGGCAACGAGCAGTACTTC
j_call: TRBJ2-7
clone_size: few
v_call: TRBV7-2
d_call: TRBD1

cdr3_aa: CASSDGGLTTDTQYF
cdr3_nt: TGTGCCAGCAGCGACGGGGGGCTTACCACAGATACGCAGTATTTT
j_call: TRBJ2-3
clone_size: NA
v_call: TRBV9
d_call: NA

cdr3_aa: CASSQGGQGKDYGYTF
cdr3_nt: TGTGCCAGCAGCCAGGGGGGACAGGGTAAGGACTATGGCTACACCTTC
j_call: TRBJ1-2
clone_size: NA
v_call: TRBV4-2
d_call: TRBD1

cdr3_aa: CASSLGRGRENIQYF
cdr3_nt: TGTGCCAGCAGCTTAGGAAGGGGGCGGGAAAACATTCAGTACTTC
j_call: TRBJ2-4
clone_size: NA
v_call: TRBV7-2
d_call: TRBD1

cdr3_aa: CASSQAGEGINEKLFF
cdr3_nt: TGTGCCAGCAGCCAAGCCGGGGAGGGGATTAATGAAAAACTGTTTTTT
j_call: TRBJ1-4
clone_size: few
v_call: TRBV4-2
d_call: NA

cdr3_aa: CSARTGGVGKGNQPQHF
cdr3_nt: TGCAGTGCTAGGACAGGGGGCGTCGGGAAGGGGAATCAGCCCCAGCATTTT
j_call: TRBJ1-5
clone_size: NA
v_call: TRBV20-1
d_call: TRBD1

cdr3_aa: CASSETGADEITNYGYTF
cdr3_nt: TGTGCCAGCAGTGAAACAGGGGCGGACGAAATCACTAACTATGGCTACACCTTC
j_call: TRBJ1-2
clone_size: NA
v_call: TRBV25-1
d_call: TRBD1

cdr3_aa: CASRPTGFETQYF
cdr3_nt: TGTGCCAGCAGACCGACGGGCTTTGAGACCCAGTACTTC
j_call: TRBJ2-5
clone_size: NA
v_call: TRBV28
d_call: NA

cdr3_aa: CASSVGTSPFTYNEQFF
cdr3_nt: TGTGCCAGCAGCGTGGGGACTAGTCCTTTCACCTACAATGAGCAGTTCTTC
j_call: TRBJ2-1
clone_size: NA
v_call: TRBV7-3
d_call: TRBD2

cdr3_aa: CAIRPGGDPYGYTF
cdr3_nt: TGTGCCATCAGACCCGGGGGGGACCCCTATGGCTACACCTTC
j_call: TRBJ1-2
clone_size: NA
v_call: TRBV10-3
d_call: NA

cdr3_aa: CASSLWDSSTDTQYF
cdr3_nt: TGTGCCAGCAGTTTATGGGACAGCAGCACAGATACGCAGTATTTT
j_call: TRBJ2-3
clone_size: few
v_call: TRBV12-3/TRBV12-4
d_call: TRBD1

cdr3_aa: CASTSGEGETQYF
cdr3_nt: TGTGCCAGCACGTCGGGGGAGGGAGAGACCCAGTACTTC
j_call: TRBJ2-5
clone_size: NA
v_call: TRBV2
d_call: TRBD2

cdr3_aa: CASSKRGGNEKLFF
cdr3_nt: TGTGCCTCTTCGAAGAGGGGTGGAAATGAAAAACTGTTTTTT
j_call: TRBJ1-4
clone_size: NA
v_call: TRBV7-6
d_call: NA

cdr3_aa: CASSQVSISYNEQFF
cdr3_nt: TGCGCCAGCAGCCAAGTCTCAATTAGCTACAATGAGCAGTTCTTC
j_call: TRBJ2-1
clone_size: NA
v_call: TRBV4-1
d_call: NA

cdr3_aa: CASPSAGGATHEQFF
cdr3_nt: TGTGCCAGCCCTAGCGCAGGAGGGGCCACACATGAGCAGTTCTTC
j_call: TRBJ2-1
clone_size: NA
v_call: TRBV28
d_call: NA

cdr3_aa: CSARKDSNYGYTF
cdr3_nt: TGCAGTGCTAGAAAGGACAGTAACTATGGCTACACCTTC
j_call: TRBJ1-2
clone_size: NA
v_call: TRBV20-1
d_call: NA

cdr3_aa: CSVPSGGAGLETQYF
cdr3_nt: TGCAGTGTCCCAAGTGGGGGGGCTGGTTTGGAGACCCAGTACTTC
j_call: TRBJ2-5
clone_size: NA
v_call: TRBV20-1
d_call: NA

cdr3_aa: CASSAVSSPTYEQYF
cdr3_nt: TGTGCCAGCAGTGCAGTATCCTCTCCGACCTACGAGCAGTACTTC
j_call: TRBJ2-7
clone_size: NA
v_call: TRBV25-1
d_call: NA

cdr3_aa: CASRDKSNYGYTF
cdr3_nt: TGTGCCAGCAGGGACAAGTCTAACTATGGCTACACCTTC
j_call: TRBJ1-2
clone_size: NA
v_call: TRBV6-5
d_call: NA

cdr3_aa: CASSFRAGGEQNIQYF
cdr3_nt: TGTGCCAGCAGTTTCAGGGCGGGGGGGGAACAAAACATTCAGTACTTC
j_call: TRBJ2-4
clone_size: NA
v_call: TRBV12-3/TRBV12-4
d_call: TRBD2

cdr3_aa: CSARRDRGMWEQYF
cdr3_nt: TGCAGTGCTAGGCGGGACAGGGGGATGTGGGAGCAGTACTTC
j_call: TRBJ2-7
clone_size: NA
v_call: TRBV20-1
d_call: TRBD1

cdr3_aa: CASSYSGSRARAFF
cdr3_nt: TGTGCCAGCAGTTACTCGGGGAGTCGGGCGAGAGCTTTCTTT
j_call: TRBJ1-1
clone_size: NA
v_call: TRBV6-5
d_call: NA

cdr3_aa: CASSYSGLQGNEQFF
cdr3_nt: TGTGCCAGCAGTTACTCGGGCCTACAGGGAAATGAGCAGTTCTTC
j_call: TRBJ2-1
clone_size: NA
v_call: TRBV6-5
d_call: NA

cdr3_aa: CASRARQGASSYNEQFF
cdr3_nt: TGCGCCAGCAGAGCAAGACAGGGGGCGAGCTCCTACAATGAGCAGTTCTTC
j_call: TRBJ2-1
clone_size: few
v_call: TRBV5-1
d_call: TRBD1

cdr3_aa: CASRTQGREGDTQYF
cdr3_nt: TGTGCCAGCAGGACTCAGGGCAGGGAGGGGGATACGCAGTATTTT
j_call: TRBJ2-3
clone_size: NA
v_call: TRBV7-9
d_call: TRBD2

cdr3_aa: CASRVSGGLNQPQHF
cdr3_nt: TGTGCCAGCAGGGTCTCAGGGGGGCTCAACCAGCCCCAGCATTTT
j_call: TRBJ1-5
clone_size: few
v_call: TRBV6-2/TRBV6-3
d_call: TRBD1

cdr3_aa: CASSQGSFYEQYF
cdr3_nt: TGTGCCAGCAGCCAAGGATCCTTCTACGAGCAGTACTTC
j_call: TRBJ2-7
clone_size: NA
v_call: TRBV3-1
d_call: NA

cdr3_aa: CASSPGLGQTEQYF
cdr3_nt: TGTGCCAGCTCACCGGGCCTTGGACAGACCGAGCAGTACTTC
j_call: TRBJ2-7
clone_size: NA
v_call: TRBV18
d_call: NA

cdr3_aa: CASSQGSTKETQYF
cdr3_nt: TGCGCCAGCAGCCAAGGCAGCACCAAAGAGACCCAGTACTTC
j_call: TRBJ2-5
clone_size: few
v_call: TRBV4-3
d_call: NA

cdr3_aa: CASSAGGGGAKNIQYF
cdr3_nt: TGTGCCAGCAGCGCAGGGGGTGGCGGGGCCAAAAACATTCAGTACTTC
j_call: TRBJ2-4
clone_size: few
v_call: TRBV9
d_call: TRBD1